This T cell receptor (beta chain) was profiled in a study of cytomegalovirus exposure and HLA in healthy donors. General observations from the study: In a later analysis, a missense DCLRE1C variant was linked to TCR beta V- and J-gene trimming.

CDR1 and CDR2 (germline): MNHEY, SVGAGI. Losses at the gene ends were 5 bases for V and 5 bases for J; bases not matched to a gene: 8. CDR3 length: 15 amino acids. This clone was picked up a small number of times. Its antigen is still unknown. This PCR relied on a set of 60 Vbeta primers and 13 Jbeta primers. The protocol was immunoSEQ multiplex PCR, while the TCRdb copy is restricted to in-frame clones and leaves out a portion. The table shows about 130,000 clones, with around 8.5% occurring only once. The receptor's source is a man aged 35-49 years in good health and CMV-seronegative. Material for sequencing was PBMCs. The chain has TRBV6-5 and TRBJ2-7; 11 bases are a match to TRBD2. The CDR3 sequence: CASSVGTSGKDEQYF. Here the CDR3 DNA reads TGTGCCAGCAGTGTTGGGACTAGCGGAAAGGACGAGCAGTACTTC.